This TCR beta chain was identified during a study of shared clonotypes between healthy human individuals. On the study more broadly: Three CD4 naive, three CD4 memory, two CD8 naive and one CD8 memory plate were used per donor.

Investigators divided CD4+ cells into CD45RA+ naive and CD45RA-negative memory subsets. Clones were sequenced by immunoSEQ multiplex PCR, and TCRdb holds only the in-frame ones, with some missing. This sample has millions of clones; more than 90% occur once, and the top ten carry roughly 0.15%. With regard to this clone: The antigen is not known.

General study points: For naive CD4 cells, approximately 5% of clonotypes were shared across a handful of donors.

Germline V lookup: CDR1 SGHNT, CDR2 YYREEE (reference sequence). The CDR3 is 13 amino acids. The V end lost 3 bases, the J end lost 6 bases, and 11 bases lay between the germline ends. The sample was naive CD4+ T cells sorted from blood. Described subset: CD45RA+ positively selected. The chain couples TRBV5-4 to TRBJ2-3; D gene uncertain. The clonotype was recovered from a man aged 18 to 29 in good health. CDR3: CASSSTGIDTQYF. In DNA, the CDR3 is TGTGCCAGCAGCTCCACGGGTATTGATACGCAGTATTTT. Drawing the rest from reference TRBV5-4 and TRBJ2-3, the complete variable domain is ETGVTQSPTHLIKTRGQQVTLRCSSQSGHNTVSWYQQALGQGPQFIFQYYREEENGRGNFPPRFSGLQFPNYSSELNVNALELDDSALYLCASSSTGIDTQYFGPGTRLTVL.